One and the same sample provided the 14 T cell receptor beta chains below, sequenced in a study of T-cell memory formation after mild COVID-19. TCRdb processed the 5' RACE reads anew with MiXCR; each CDR3 protein has one entry. Among around 220,000 distinct CDR3 sequences, about a sixth were seen once, and the ten largest hold around 3.8%. Sequencing input: PBMCs or a T cell subset sorted from them (not recorded which). These receptors were taken from a man between 18 and 35 years old who had mild COVID-19 (a few samples of this study predate the infection). Cell type and time point are not known.

This clonotype was observed a few times. The chain couples TRBV12-3 or TRBV12-4 to TRBJ1-5; tentatively, D is TRBD1 (6 bases). Between the trimmed V and J ends, which lost 3 bases and 15 bases, there was a span of 18 bases. The CDR3 loop spans 13 amino acids. In nucleotides, the CDR3 is TGTGCCAGCAGTTTGCTCGGGGAACAGGGCAGGCATTTT. This gives the protein CASSLLGEQGRHF.

This chain joins TRBV6-5 and TRBJ1-2; D call uncertain. The CDR3 extends over 11 amino acids. Germline CDR1 reads MNHEY; CDR2 reads SVGAGI. Trimming left V 4 bases short and J 8 bases short, with 8 bases between. Here the CDR3 DNA reads TGTGCCAGCAGTTCACGAGGAGGCTACACCTTC. Amino acids: CASSSRGGYTF.

Notes on this clonotype: At one of its ends the junction is not consistent with the germline gene, which may arise from a read error. This sequence joins TRBV2 and TRBJ1-5; a weak D match, TRBD1 (6 bases). The V gene's germline CDR1 is SNHLY and CDR2 FYNNEI. This CDR3 comprises 13 residues. The CDR3: CASSVEGDQHQHF. DNA of the CDR3: TGTGCCAGCAGTGTGGAGGGGGATCAGCACCAGCATTTT. Variable domain in full (rest from reference TRBV2 and TRBJ1-5): EPEVTQTPSHQVTQMGQEVILRCVPISNHLYFYWYRQILGQKVEFLVSFYNNEISEKSEIFDDQFSVERPDGSNFTLKIRSTKLEDSAMYFCASSVEGDQHQHFGDGTRLSIL.

This clonotype was picked up a small number of times. This sequence joins TRBV2 and TRBJ2-7; tentatively, D is TRBD1 (6 bases). CDR1 SNHLY and CDR2 FYNNEI come from the germline V gene. Trimming removed 7 bases from V and 6 bases from J, with 13 bases in between. The CDR3 length is 12 residues. CDR3 sequence: CASTGDTSEQYV. The DNA for the CDR3 is TGTGCCAGCACCGGGGACACAAGCGAGCAGTACGTC.

This clonotype was seen just once. The J gene is TRBJ1-5, the V gene TRBV20-1, with 7 bases fitting TRBD1. The CDR3 is 13 residues long. V was pared by 3 bases and J by 7 bases, with 6 bases of the junction left unmatched. Looked up from germline, CDR1 is DFQATT and CDR2 is SNEGSKA (reference sequence). The CDR3 sequence is CSARGDSQQPQHF. The CDR3 nucleotides read TGCAGTGCTAGGGGGGACAGTCAACAGCCCCAGCATTTT.

This clonotype was counted only a few times. This chain uses TRBV29-1 with TRBJ2-7; TRBD1 matches 10 bases. The V and J ends lost 6 bases and 4 bases, in that order; junction bases with no gene match: 3. This CDR3 region has 12 residues. Germline assignment: CDR1 SQVTM and CDR2 ANQGSEA. The CDR3 spells CSVRDRGYEQYV. For the CDR3, the DNA is TGCAGCGTCCGGGACAGGGGTTACGAGCAGTACGTC.

V is TRBV5-1 and J is TRBJ1-4; D gene uncertain. Between the trimmed V and J ends, which lost 0 bases and 7 bases, there was a span of 13 bases. Germline CDR1 is SGHRS and CDR2 is YFSETQ. The CDR3 is made up of 15 amino acids. The CDR3 DNA reads as TGCGCCAGCAGCTTGGCCGAGGGAGTCAGTGAAAAACTGTTTTTT. Translating it yields CASSLAEGVSEKLFF.

This clonotype was counted only a few times. The chain combines TRBV5-1 with TRBJ2-5; TRBD2 matches 8 bases. This CDR3 has 15 residues. Trimming took 3 bases from V and 1 from J; bases not matched to a gene: 5. Per germline, CDR1 SGHRS and CDR2 YFSETQ. Written as DNA, the CDR3 is TGCGCCAGCAGCTCTACGGGGGGGAGCCAAGAGACCCAGTACTTC. Translation gives CASSSTGGSQETQYF.

This clonotype was found many times. DNA for the CDR3: TGTGCCAGCAGCTTCTACTTTGGGCCGTATCAGCCCCAGCATTTT. Translated: CASSFYFGPYQPQHF. This chain links TRBV5-6 with TRBJ1-5; D gene uncertain. Per germline, CDR1 SGHDT and CDR2 YYEEEE. This CDR3 has 15 amino acids. V was shortened by 2 bases and J by 5 bases, with 14 bases between the two germline ends.

The chain uses TRBV10-3 and TRBJ1-4; tentative D call: TRBD1 (6 bases). Trimming pared 0 bases from V and 10 bases from J, leaving 15 bases between. CDR1 is ENHRY and CDR2 is SYGVKD in the germline V gene. The CDR3 consists of 15 residues. The CDR3 DNA sequence: TGTGCCATCAGTGAGTCGAGGGGGGACTCCGTAAAACTGTTTTTT. It codes for CAISESRGDSVKLFF.

J is TRBJ2-1 and V is TRBV24-1; 9 nucleotides align to TRBD1. The V and J ends lost 2 bases and 9 bases, in that order; junction bases with no gene match: 7. The CDR3 has 15 amino acids. The germline V gene has CDR1 KGHDR and CDR2 SFDVKD. This chain's CDR3 is CATSDSRPGQGEQFF. CDR3 coding DNA: TGTGCCACCAGTGATTCTCGACCGGGACAGGGTGAGCAGTTCTTC.

This clonotype was seen a few times. This chain links TRBV2 with TRBJ2-7; D gene unclear. The V and J ends lost 6 bases and 0 bases respectively, with 9 bases between them. Germline V gives CDR1 SNHLY, CDR2 FYNNEI. This CDR3 contains 13 residues. This CDR3 is CASSQTPSYEQYV. The DNA for the CDR3 is TGTGCCAGCAGCCAAACCCCCTCCTACGAGCAGTACGTC.

This clonotype was observed a handful of times. This chain uses TRBV5-1 with TRBJ1-2; D gene uncertain. Germline V gives CDR1 SGHRS, CDR2 YFSETQ. Trimming stripped 3 bases from V and 2 bases from J, with 17 bases between. The CDR3 is made up of 16 amino acids. CDR3 nucleotides: TGCGCCAGCAGCTCTGCAGGAGGGCGCGTAAACTATGGCTACACCTTC. Translated: CASSSAGGRVNYGYTF.

This clonotype was picked up a small number of times. This rearrangement joins TRBV5-5 to TRBJ2-6, with D tentatively TRBD1 (5 bases). The CDR3 has 16 amino acids. Trimming removed 6 bases from V and 0 bases from J, with 13 bases in between. Germline V gene data show CDR1 as SGHKS and CDR2 as YYEKEE (reference sequence). The CDR3 DNA follows: TGTGCCAGCACCTTACAGGTCAGCTCTGGGGCCAACGTCCTGACTTTC. Its translation: CASTLQVSSGANVLTF.